This TCR beta chain was found in a study of identical twins. From the 5' RACE reads, TCRdb called clonotypes with MiXCR, one entry per CDR3 protein. Seen here are about 690,000 distinct CDR3 sequences, approximately 22% observed once, and the top ten hold approximately 4.5%. This clonotype was recorded at least ten times. CDR1 SNHLY and CDR2 FYNNEI come from the germline V gene. V was shortened by 7 bases and J by 0 bases, with 14 bases between the two germline ends. The length of the CDR3 is 15 residues. These data also formed part of another study, on T cells expressing NK-cell markers.

The sample taken for sequencing was PBMCs. The TCR was taken from a woman aged 18-35 years in good health. J is TRBJ2-3 and V is TRBV2; D possibly matches TRBD1 or TRBD2 (5 bases each). In DNA form, the CDR3 reads TGTGCCAGCACCCCCCGGTGGGGGAGCACAGATACGCAGTATTTT. This gives the protein CASTPRWGSTDTQYF.